The 4 T cell receptor beta chains in this list originate from one sample, sequenced in a study of PD-1 blockade in mismatch repair-deficient tumors. The assay was immunoSEQ multiplex PCR, and TCRdb's table has in-frame clones only and misses some. The sample consists of tens of thousands of clones, about 72% of them appearing once. Specimen: peripheral blood, collected 2 weeks after starting pembrolizumab. These receptors all stem from an adult with mismatch repair-deficient cancer.

The gene calls are TRBV6-1 and TRBJ2-5, with TRBD1 as a possible D gene (5 bases). Germline V gene lookup returns CDR1 MNHNS and CDR2 SASEGT. CDR3 size: 12 residues. V shed 10 bases and J shed 5 bases, with 14 bases lying between them. The DNA of the CDR3 is TGTGCCACTGGGGCATGGGCGGAGACCCAGTACTTC. Translation: CATGAWAETQYF.

The CDR3 region is CASSLTRATAGQYF. The CDR3 DNA reads as TGTGCCAGCAGCTTAACCCGAGCCACGGCCGGGCAGTACTTC. The chain employs TRBV5-8 and TRBJ2-7; D is unresolved. V lost 2 bases to trimming and J lost 9 bases, with 18 bases between them. The CDR3 spans 14 residues. Germline V gene data show CDR1 as SGHTS and CDR2 as YDEGEE.

The CDR3 bases are TGCGCCAGCAGCTTGACAGCGAACACTGAAGCTTTCTTT. It is translated as CASSLTANTEAFF. The rearrangement links TRBV5-1 to TRBJ1-1; D is ambiguous. Germline assignment: CDR1 SGHRS and CDR2 YFSETQ. The CDR3 spans 13 residues. The V end lost 1 base, the J end lost 1 base, and 5 bases lay between the germline ends. Based on the CDR3 plus reference TRBV5-1 and TRBJ1-1, the full variable domain is KAGVTQTPRYLIKTRGQQVTLSCSPISGHRSVSWYQQTPGQGLQFLFEYFSETQRNKGNFPGRFSGRQFSNSRSEMNVSTLELGDSALYLCASSLTANTEAFFGQGTRLTVV.

The V gene is TRBV18, the J gene TRBJ2-3, with D unclear. The CDR3 runs 15 residues. Trimming removed 4 bases at V and 3 bases at J, with 14 bases between. The germline CDR1 and CDR2 sequences are KGHSH and LQKENI. The CDR3 here is CASSLNPRVTDTQYF. The CDR3 bases are TGTGCCAGCTCACTAAATCCTAGGGTTACAGATACGCAGTATTTT.